The 3 T cell receptor beta chains below come from one sample, sequenced in a study of T cell responses to AZD1222 COVID-19 vaccine. Method: immunoSEQ multiplex PCR; TCRdb's copy keeps in-frame clones and lacks some. The table has about 70,000 clones, approximately 90% seen once. Sequencing used peripheral blood, obtained 28 days after the second AZD1222 dose. These receptors came from an adult who received the AZD1222 COVID-19 vaccine.

J is TRBJ2-1 and V is TRBV7-6; D might be TRBD2 (6 bases). The CDR3 extends over 16 amino acids. Trimming cost V 3 bases and J 3 bases, with 15 bases left between them. The germline CDR1 and CDR2 sequences are SGHVS and FNYEAQ. The CDR3 spells CASSLDYGMSYNEQFF. CDR3 in DNA: TGTGCCAGCAGCTTGGACTACGGCATGAGCTACAATGAGCAGTTCTTC.

The rearrangement joins TRBV5-6 to TRBJ1-1; tentatively, D is TRBD1 (6 bases). Germline V gene data show CDR1 as SGHDT and CDR2 as YYEEEE. This CDR3 is 18 amino acids long. V was trimmed by 0 bases and J by 0 bases, leaving 18 bases between them. CDR3 sequence reads: CASSLAGTRRAMNTEAFF. Written as DNA, the CDR3 is TGTGCCAGCAGCTTGGCAGGGACACGGCGGGCTATGAACACTGAAGCTTTCTTT.

In its sample, this clone was seen once. The chain links TRBV5-6 to TRBJ1-3, with TRBD1 as a possible D gene (6 bases). With 1 base removed from V and 1 base from J, the gap between germline ends came to 12 bases. The CDR3 is 16 residues long. Germline V CDR1 and CDR2: SGHDT, YYEEEE. In DNA form, the CDR3 reads TGTGCCAGCAGCTTGTATGGCACAGGGTCTGGAAACACCATATATTTT. This sequence encodes CASSLYGTGSGNTIYF.